A single sample gave rise to the 3 T cell receptor beta chains below, sequenced in a study of T cells in Graves' hyperthyroidism and ophthalmopathy. Using RNA transcripts as the source, TCR beta CDR3 regions were amplified. HTBI primers were employed in a first-round RT-PCR of the TCR CDR3. TCRdb used MiXCR to reprocess the multiplex PCR reads, holding one entry per CDR3 protein. The profile shows 700,000 to 950,000 distinct CDR3 sequences, just over 35% of them singletons. Sequenced sample: blood. The receptors shown here come from a woman aged 40 to 50 with Graves' hyperthyroidism.

This clonotype appeared many times. V gene TRBV7-9 combines with J gene TRBJ2-7; D is uncertain. V lost 5 bases, J lost 0 bases, and 14 bases lay in between. Germline CDR1 SEHNR, CDR2 FQNEAQ (reference sequence). The CDR3 spans 15 residues. For the CDR3, the DNA is TGTGCCAGCAGCGGTCTCATGATCGGCTCCTACGAGCAGTACTTC. Translated: CASSGLMIGSYEQYF.

In this sample, this clonotype turned up many times. The genes are TRBV5-1 and TRBJ1-1, with 7 bases lining up with TRBD1. The CDR3 spans 13 residues. CDR1 is SGHRS and CDR2 is YFSETQ in the germline V gene. The V gene end was trimmed by 3 bases and the J gene end by 3 bases; junction bases not matched to a gene: 2. The CDR3 sequence is CASSYTGDTEAFF. CDR3 coding DNA: TGCGCCAGCAGCTACACAGGGGACACTGAAGCTTTCTTT.

This clonotype showed up many times. The V call is TRBV24-1, the J call TRBJ2-5, with 8 bases that match TRBD1. This CDR3 is built from 15 residues. The ends lost 2 bases at V and 4 bases at J; junction bases unmatched: 5. CDR1 and CDR2 (germline): KGHDR, SFDVKD. Here the CDR3 DNA reads TGTGCCACCAGTGATTCGAGAGGACAGGGAGAGACCCAGTACTTC. Translated, it gives CATSDSRGQGETQYF.